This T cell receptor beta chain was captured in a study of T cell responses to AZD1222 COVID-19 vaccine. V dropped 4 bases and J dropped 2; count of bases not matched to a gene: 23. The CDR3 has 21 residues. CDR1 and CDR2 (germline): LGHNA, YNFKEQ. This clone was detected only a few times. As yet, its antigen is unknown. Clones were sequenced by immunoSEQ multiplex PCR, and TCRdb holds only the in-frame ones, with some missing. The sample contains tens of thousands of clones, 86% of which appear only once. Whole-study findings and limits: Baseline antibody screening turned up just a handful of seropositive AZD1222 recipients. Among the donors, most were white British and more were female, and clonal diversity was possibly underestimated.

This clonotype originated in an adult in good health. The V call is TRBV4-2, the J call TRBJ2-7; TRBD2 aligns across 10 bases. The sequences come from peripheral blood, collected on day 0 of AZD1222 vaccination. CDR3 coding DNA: TGTGCCAGCAGCCCTACAGGAGTCGTGTTTCTAGCGGGAGTGACTACCTACGAGCAGTACTTC. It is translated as CASSPTGVVFLAGVTTYEQYF.